The 21 T cell receptor beta chains in this list originate from one sample, sequenced in a study of T cell clones after liver transplantation. TCRdb's copy holds only in-frame clones and misses some; the assay was immunoSEQ multiplex PCR. Of around 110,000 clones in the sample, about nine tenths were seen once. Sequenced material: CD4+ T cells from blood, taken 12 months after liver transplant. These receptor sequences come from a human patient who received a liver transplant. Some of these T cells may belong to the graft donor.

The chain uses TRBV5-6 and TRBJ1-1; D remains ambiguous. V was shortened by 0 bases and J by 1 base, with 10 bases between the two germline ends. The CDR3 runs to 15 residues. The germline V gene has CDR1 SGHDT and CDR2 YYEEEE. CDR3 sequence reads: CASSLAPFTNTEAFF. As DNA, the CDR3 is TGTGCCAGCAGCTTGGCCCCATTTACGAACACTGAAGCTTTCTTT.

This clone was seen only a few times. The chain carries TRBV6-5 and TRBJ1-1, with a tentative D call TRBD1 (6 bases). Germline values: CDR1 MNHEY, CDR2 SVGAGI. This CDR3 comprises 12 residues. The V and J ends lost 6 bases and 8 bases respectively, with 13 bases between them. CDR3 in DNA: TGTGCCAGCAGCCACACAGGGTGGGAAGCTTTCTTT. Amino acid sequence: CASSHTGWEAFF.

This rearrangement joins TRBV5-1 to TRBJ2-4; 14 bases agree with TRBD2. CDR3 length equals 16 residues. Trimming cost V 4 bases and J 7 bases; bases outside gene matches: 7. Germline lookup yields CDR1 SGHRS and CDR2 YFSETQ. CDR3 in DNA: TGCGCCAGCAGCCGAGGGACTAGCGGGAGTGTGAACATTCAGTACTTC. It specifies CASSRGTSGSVNIQYF.

This clone was counted once. The rearrangement uses TRBV27 and TRBJ2-7; maybe TRBD2 (6 bases). Germline assignment: CDR1 MNHEY and CDR2 SMNVEV (reference sequence). Between the trimmed V and J ends, which lost 4 bases and 4 bases, there was a span of 17 bases. The CDR3 spans 15 residues. CDR3 protein: CASSSPGGRMYEQYF. For the CDR3, the DNA is TGTGCCAGCAGTTCCCCCGGGGGAAGGATGTACGAGCAGTACTTC.

The chain has TRBV15 and TRBJ2-2; D gene uncertain. CDR1 is LNHNV and CDR2 is YYDKDF in the germline V gene (reference sequence). The CDR3 extends over 14 amino acids. V shed 0 bases and J shed 6 bases, with 8 bases lying between them. CDR3 DNA: TGTGCCACCAGCAGAGATGAAAGATCCGGGGAGCTGTTTTTT. It codes for CATSRDERSGELFF.

The chain is built from TRBV18 and TRBJ2-3; no firm D call. The length of the CDR3 is 14 residues. Germline lookup yields CDR1 KGHSH and CDR2 LQKENI. V shed 2 bases and J shed 0 bases, with 6 bases lying between them. CDR3 nucleotides: TGTGCCAGCTCACCATTCCAGAGCACAGATACGCAGTATTTT. This translates into CASSPFQSTDTQYF.

The V gene is TRBV19, the J gene TRBJ1-2; 7 bases agree with TRBD1. Germline assignment: CDR1 LNHDA and CDR2 SQIVND (reference sequence). The V and J ends lost 3 bases and 8 bases, in that order; junction bases with no gene match: 3. The CDR3 sequence is 12 residues long. The CDR3 DNA sequence: TGTGCCAGTAGTATCAGGGGGAGCGGCTACACCTTC. Residues: CASSIRGSGYTF.

The table lists this clone with a count of one. This chain joins TRBV6-6 and TRBJ1-2; D perhaps matches TRBD1 (5 bases). This CDR3 is 15 amino acids long. V lost 6 bases, J lost 0 bases, and 14 bases lay in between. CDR1 is MNHNY and CDR2 is SVGAGI in the germline V gene (reference sequence). Here the CDR3 DNA reads TGTGCCAGCAGATATGGGGGGGAAACTAACTATGGCTACACCTTC. Amino acids: CASRYGGETNYGYTF.

V gene TRBV29-1 combines with J gene TRBJ2-3; 9 positions agree with TRBD2. The junction had 2 bases not matched to a gene; V was cut back by 4 bases and J by 3 bases. The germline CDR1 and CDR2 sequences are SQVTM and ANQGSEA. The CDR3 totals 13 residues. This CDR3 reads CSVGGGVTDTQYF. DNA of the CDR3: TGCAGCGTTGGCGGGGGGGTGACAGATACGCAGTATTTT.

V gene TRBV28 combines with J gene TRBJ1-1; D may be TRBD1 (6 bases). V was cut by 7 bases and J by 4 bases, with 13 bases left in between. The CDR3 loop spans 13 amino acids. Per germline, CDR1 MDHEN and CDR2 SYDVKM. The CDR3 spells CASNTGLVTEAFF. CDR3 in DNA: TGTGCCAGCAATACAGGGCTCGTCACTGAAGCTTTCTTT.

This clone is a singleton in its sample. CDR3 region: CASRRGQVNTEAFF. The CDR3, as DNA: TGTGCCAGCAGGCGGGGACAGGTCAACACTGAAGCTTTCTTT. V is TRBV6-5 and J is TRBJ1-1; 8 positions agree with TRBD1. This CDR3 spans 14 amino acids. Unmatched junction bases numbered 5, after V lost 6 bases and J lost 2 bases. Germline V gene lookup returns CDR1 MNHEY and CDR2 SVGAGI.

The rearrangement joins TRBV6-5 to TRBJ2-1, with 7 positions matching TRBD2. Trimming removed 1 base from V and 4 bases from J; junction bases left unmatched: 7. Germline loops: CDR1 MNHEY, CDR2 SVGAGI. The CDR3 contains 16 residues. The DNA of the CDR3 is TGTGCCAGCAGTTACTTGTCGGGACTAAGGTACAATGAGCAGTTCTTC. Amino acids: CASSYLSGLRYNEQFF.

This clone was seen only once. The V gene is TRBV7-2, the J gene TRBJ1-5; the D is unclear. The CDR3 length is 14 residues. CDR1 and CDR2 (germline): SGHTA, FQGNSA. Deletions cut 5 bases from V and 3 bases from J, with 11 bases between. The chain's CDR3 is CASSPGLNNQPQHF. The CDR3 DNA follows: TGTGCCAGCAGCCCCGGACTCAACAATCAGCCCCAGCATTTT.

The chain employs TRBV2 and TRBJ1-6; no clear D gene. Trimming removed 4 bases at V and 11 bases at J, with 15 bases between. The CDR3 contains 14 residues. Germline V gene lookup returns CDR1 SNHLY and CDR2 FYNNEI. The CDR3 DNA is TGTGCCAGCAGTGTAGAAATGCGAGAGACACCCCTCCACTTT. This translates into CASSVEMRETPLHF.

The V and J genes are TRBV4-3 and TRBJ2-1, with 7 bases that match TRBD2. Looked up from germline, CDR1 is LGHNA and CDR2 is YSLEER. The CDR3 has 16 amino acids. The junction had 9 bases not matched to a gene; V was cut back by 3 bases and J by 4 bases. The CDR3 nucleotides are TGCGCCAGCAGCCAGGTACCGGGACTAAGGTACAATGAGCAGTTCTTC. It encodes CASSQVPGLRYNEQFF.

This sequence joins TRBV5-1 and TRBJ1-3; D remains ambiguous. This CDR3 has 15 amino acids. Per the germline V gene, CDR1 is SGHRS and CDR2 is YFSETQ. V lost 0 bases and J 4 bases, leaving 11 bases between the germline ends. CDR3 in DNA: TGCGCCAGCAGCTTGGTTGGTGATGCGGGAAACACCATATATTTT. Translated: CASSLVGDAGNTIYF.

This clone occurred a few times. The rearrangement joins TRBV28 to TRBJ2-2; 9 bases are shared with TRBD2. Germline V gene data show CDR1 as MDHEN and CDR2 as SYDVKM. Germline trimming cut 6 bases from V and 7 bases from J; bases unmatched to any gene: 3. The length of the CDR3 is 13 residues. The CDR3 bases are TGTGCCAGCAGGCGGGAGGGGAGCGGGGAGCTGTTTTTT. As protein: CASRREGSGELFF.

V usage is TRBV27 and J usage is TRBJ2-3; 8 bases line up with TRBD2. CDR3 length equals 15 residues. V shed 7 bases, J shed 4 bases, and the junction held 10 bases outside the gene matches. In germline, CDR1 is MNHEY, CDR2 SMNVEV (reference sequence). This chain's CDR3 is CASIGGGRYPDTQYF. The CDR3 coding sequence is TGTGCCAGCATCGGTGGCGGGAGGTACCCAGATACGCAGTATTTT.

The chain combines TRBV15 with TRBJ2-3; D may be TRBD1 (6 bases). V was cut by 5 bases and J by 7 bases, with 19 bases left in between. CDR1 and CDR2 from the germline V gene are LNHNV and YYDKDF (reference sequence). The CDR3 is 15 amino acids. For the CDR3, the DNA is TGTGCCACCAGCGGACCTTCGGCAGGGGTTTATACGCAGTATTTT. This sequence encodes CATSGPSAGVYTQYF.

V and J are TRBV5-1 and TRBJ2-3, with D uncertain. Trimming took 2 bases from V and 3 from J, leaving 7 bases between them. CDR1 and CDR2 (germline): SGHRS, YFSETQ. The CDR3 spans 13 residues. CDR3 sequence: CASSLEATDTQYF. CDR3 nucleotide sequence: TGCGCCAGCAGCTTAGAAGCGACAGATACGCAGTATTTT.

V gene TRBV13 combines with J gene TRBJ2-7; the match to TRBD2 covers 7 bases. Germline lookup yields CDR1 PRHDT and CDR2 FYEKMQ (reference sequence). The CDR3 covers 15 residues. J was trimmed by 4 bases and V by 5 bases; bases with no gene match: 11. In DNA, the CDR3 is TGTGCCAGCAGCCTCGCGGGGGTAACCCAGTACGAGCAGTACTTC. This codes for CASSLAGVTQYEQYF.